This entry concerns a single T cell receptor beta chain. The antigen this receptor binds is unknown. Base qualities are missing; no much larger clone stands one base away. These data are taken from a study of control samples from healthy donors and cancer patients (dated by TCRdb to the early 2020s). Including the terminal cysteine and phenylalanine, the CDR3 comprises 17 residues. The entry retains the CDR3 DNA only, 51 bases that are in frame from base 1. V is cut back by 1 base and J by 0 bases, with 4 bases in the junction unmatched. The germline V gene (reference sequence) provides CDR1 SEHNR and CDR2 FQNEAQ. The library relied on the immunoSEQ multiplex PCR assay. The immuneACCESS repertoire file appears here via TCRdb, limited to in-frame rearrangements. These files lack a portion of the clones; in checked studies, under half of the deficit traces to unresolved V genes, and the cause of the others is not known. The sample table records about 170,000 clones; around 93% of these occur just once. The ten largest make up about 4% of the sample.

The sequence was collected from a woman aged 55-70 years in good health. The rearrangement combines TRBV7-9 with TRBJ1-5, with 9 central nucleotides matching TRBD1. Source material: blood. The CDR3 amino acid sequence is: CASSLVTGGNSNQPQHF. The nucleotide sequence is given as TGTGCCAGCAGCTTAGTGACAGGGGGGAATAGCAATCAGCCCCAGCATTTT.